This T cell receptor delta chain was captured in a study of gamma-delta T cells after stem cell transplantation. TCRdb called clones from the RT-PCR reads again using CATT. This sample carries around 950 delta-chain clones, about 3.8% of them seen once, and the ten largest clones take roughly 51%. The CDR3 covers 17 residues. The germline CDR1 and CDR2 sequences are GEAIGNYY and EKD. There are a few counts of this clone. This probably arose from a read error, given a far larger clone one base away. Other nucleotide sequences from this sample produce the same CDR3. This sequence joins TRDV2 and TRDJ1, with 9 bases fitting TRDD3. This clonotype was sampled from a human donor. It is not recorded whose cells these are; they may come from a transplant donor. Input material: gamma-delta T cells. This CDR3 is CACDTVNLGDPDDKLIF. The DNA for the CDR3 is TGTGCCTGCGACACCGTGAACCTGGGGGATCCCGACGATAAACTCATCTTT.